The entry below describes one T cell receptor (beta chain). Its antigen remains unknown. Per the germline V gene, CDR1 is MNHNS and CDR2 is SASEGT. The CDR3 sequence is 14 residues long. Unmatched junction bases numbered 11, after V lost 7 bases and J lost 10 bases. This specimen comes from a study of T cell repertoires in cytomegalovirus infection. At the level of the study: Indications of both CMV infection and matching HLA type were provided by public TCR beta signatures. Study-wide points: HLA-C-restricted CMV clonotypes gave the most frequent clonotype in two of eight donors.

From the reads, TCRdb called clonotypes with MiXCR, one entry per CDR3 protein. There are approximately 400,000 distinct CDR3 sequences in the sample; 30% to 40% occur only once, and roughly an eighth lies in the top ten. Sequences were obtained from PBMCs. The chain links TRBV6-1 to TRBJ2-1; 9 bases map to TRBD2. The receptor was derived from a human donor in good health (CMV status not recorded). Some clones in this sample may be carry-over from other donors' samples. This CDR3 is CASTMAGGPQEQFF. The DNA for the CDR3 is TGTGCCAGCACGATGGCGGGGGGGCCACAGGAGCAGTTCTTC.